Presented here are 25 T cell receptor beta chains from one specimen sequenced in a study of blood T cell repertoires in COVID-19. The data were produced by immunoSEQ multiplex PCR, yet TCRdb's version contains in-frame clones alone and is incomplete. The sample includes about 320,000 clones, 85% to 95% of them seen just once. Sequenced input: PBMCs or T cells enriched from blood (not recorded which). These receptors were collected from a woman in her 30s who had been exposed to COVID-19.

This sequence joins TRBV19 and TRBJ1-2; 8 bases align to TRBD1. Germline assignment: CDR1 LNHDA and CDR2 SQIVND (reference sequence). The trim removed 6 bases at V and 6 bases at J, leaving 12 bases unmatched. The CDR3 is made up of 15 amino acids. The CDR3, as DNA: TGTGCCAGTAGGACACAACCCCGACAGGGGCATGGCTACACCTTC. This codes for CASRTQPRQGHGYTF.

The chain carries TRBV12-3 or TRBV12-4 and TRBJ2-5; D remains ambiguous. V was clipped by 3 bases and J by 4 bases, with 6 bases between them. The CDR3 runs 12 residues. The chain's CDR3 is CASSFSVETQYF. CDR3 coding DNA: TGTGCCAGCAGTTTCAGCGTAGAGACCCAGTACTTC.

The chain has TRBV2 and TRBJ2-2; D possibly corresponds to TRBD1 (5 bases). Trimming pared 6 bases from V and 8 bases from J, leaving 13 bases between. Looked up from germline, CDR1 is SNHLY and CDR2 is FYNNEI. The CDR3 covers 13 residues. The DNA of the CDR3 is TGTGCCAGCAGCTACCCCAGGGAAGGGGAGCTGTTTTTT. This sequence encodes CASSYPREGELFF. Full variable domain (missing parts from reference TRBV2 and TRBJ2-2): EPEVTQTPSHQVTQMGQEVILRCVPISNHLYFYWYRQILGQKVEFLVSFYNNEISEKSEIFDDQFSVERPDGSNFTLKIRSTKLEDSAMYFCASSYPREGELFFGEGSRLTVL.

The chain carries TRBV6-1 and TRBJ2-7; 8 bases line up with TRBD2. V lost 2 bases and J lost 2; bases outside the gene matches: 5. The CDR3 spans 15 residues. CDR1 and CDR2 from the germline V gene are MNHNS and SASEGT. CDR3: CASSEFGGGTYEQYF. In DNA form, the CDR3 reads TGTGCCAGCAGTGAATTTGGCGGGGGGACCTACGAGCAGTACTTC.

Of note for this clone: The same CDR3 arises from other DNA sequences in this sample as well. The chain combines TRBV21-1 with TRBJ1-5; the table names TRBD1, a call not compared with the DNA. TRBV21-1 is given as a pseudogene. The CDR3 sequence is 19 residues long. CDR3 coding DNA: TGTGCCAGCAGCAAGAGGGGGGTGGGGAAGACAGGGACTAATCAGCCCCAGCATTTT. Translated: CASSKRGVGKTGTNQPQHF.

V usage is TRBV12-3 or TRBV12-4 and J usage is TRBJ1-1; D may be TRBD1 (6 bases). V was trimmed by 10 bases and J by 2 bases, leaving 11 bases between them. The CDR3 runs to 12 residues. The CDR3 DNA reads TGTGCCATCAAACAGGGAAACACTGAAGCTTTCTTT. Translated, it gives CAIKQGNTEAFF.

The chain recombines TRBV4-1 with TRBJ1-1, with 9 bases aligning to TRBD1. This CDR3 region has 14 residues. Trimming cost V 6 bases and J 1 base; bases outside gene matches: 3. CDR1 is MGHRA, CDR2 YSYEKL, per germline. The CDR3 is CASRHRGRNTEAFF. Written as DNA, the CDR3 is TGCGCCAGCAGGCACAGGGGGCGGAACACTGAAGCTTTCTTT.

This clone came up once. This chain connects TRBV30 to TRBJ1-1; D is ambiguous. The germline CDR1 and CDR2 sequences are GTSNPN and SVGIG (reference sequence). V was clipped by 0 bases and J by 5 bases, with 19 bases between them. CDR3 length: 16 amino acids. The CDR3: CAWSVRGGRGRTEAFF. CDR3 bases: TGTGCCTGGAGTGTACGAGGAGGAAGAGGGAGGACTGAAGCTTTCTTT.

The genes are TRBV6-5 and TRBJ1-2; D unclear. Germline values: CDR1 MNHEY, CDR2 SVGAGI. The ends were cut back, 8 bases at V and 10 bases at J, with 20 bases in the middle. The CDR3 totals 13 residues. CDR3 bases: TGTGCCAGCTCCCCTATCCTCGCCACTGCCTACACCTTC. Its translation: CASSPILATAYTF.

The rearrangement uses TRBV7-8 and TRBJ2-2; D remains unclear. The V gene lost 1 base and the J gene lost 6 bases, with 6 bases spanning the gap. Germline lookup yields CDR1 SGHVS and CDR2 FQNEAQ. The CDR3 totals 13 residues. The CDR3 nucleotides are TGTGCCAGCAGCTTAGACCGAGCCGGGGAGCTGTTTTTT. The encoded protein is CASSLDRAGELFF.

The V gene is TRBV6-2 or TRBV6-3, the J gene TRBJ1-5; D is unresolved. Trimming stripped 0 bases from V and 5 bases from J, with 23 bases between. Germline CDR1 MNHEY, CDR2 SVGEGT. This CDR3 contains 19 residues. The DNA of the CDR3 is TGTGCCAGCAGTTACTCCCCTCGGGGAGGGAAAGAATTTCATCAGCCCCAGCATTTT. As protein: CASSYSPRGGKEFHQPQHF.

The chain carries TRBV27 and TRBJ1-4, with a tentative D call TRBD1 (5 bases). Germline assignment: CDR1 MNHEY and CDR2 SMNVEV (reference sequence). The V gene lost 0 bases and the J gene lost 4 bases, with 12 bases spanning the gap. The CDR3 runs 16 residues. This chain's CDR3 is CASSLSPAGYNEKLFF. DNA for the CDR3: TGTGCCAGCAGTTTATCCCCCGCAGGGTATAATGAAAAACTGTTTTTT.

The V and J genes are TRBV27 and TRBJ2-7; 10 bases fit TRBD1. CDR1 MNHEY and CDR2 SMNVEV come from the germline V gene (reference sequence). With V trimmed by 10 bases and J by 4 bases, 13 bases remained unmatched. CDR3 length: 15 amino acids. CDR3 in amino acids: CATQEGTGEWYEQYF. The CDR3 nucleotides read TGTGCCACCCAAGAGGGGACAGGGGAATGGTACGAGCAGTACTTC.

The chain joins TRBV3-1 (or the pseudogene TRBV3-2) to TRBJ1-4; D ambiguous. This CDR3 has 15 residues. CDR1 is LGHDT and CDR2 is YNNKEL in the germline V gene (reference sequence). Trimming took 1 base from V and 0 from J, leaving 6 bases between them. In DNA form, the CDR3 reads TGTGCCAGCAGCCAAGCCGGGGCAACTAATGAAAAACTGTTTTTT. Protein sequence: CASSQAGATNEKLFF.

This clone is a singleton in its sample. The chain joins TRBV5-8 to TRBJ1-1, with a weak D call TRBD1 (6 bases). V lost 0 bases to trimming and J lost 4 bases, with 7 bases between them. Per the germline V gene, CDR1 is SGHTS and CDR2 is YDEGEE. The CDR3 is 13 amino acids. The CDR3 loop is CASSLGGPTEAFF. Here the CDR3 DNA reads TGTGCCAGCAGCTTGGGGGGGCCCACTGAAGCTTTCTTT.

J is TRBJ1-3 and V is TRBV4-2; 7 bases match TRBD1. Germline CDR1 and CDR2: LGHNA and YNFKEQ. V trimming: 2 bases; J trimming: 0 bases; junction bases outside the gene matches: 7. CDR3 size: 17 residues. The chain's CDR3 is CASSQPGTAHSGNTIYF. CDR3 bases: TGTGCCAGCAGCCAACCCGGGACAGCACACTCTGGAAACACCATATATTTT.

The CDR3 DNA is TGTGCCAGTACCACCAGCCCGGGACAGGGTCATCAGCCCCAGCATTTT. Residues: CASTTSPGQGHQPQHF. The chain combines TRBV19 with TRBJ1-5; 9 bases map to TRBD1. This CDR3 is 16 amino acids long. Trimming took 7 bases from V and 5 from J; bases not matched to a gene: 12. Germline CDR1 is LNHDA and CDR2 is SQIVND (reference sequence).

In its sample, this clone was seen once. The V and J genes are TRBV5-5 and TRBJ1-5; possible D gene TRBD1, 5 bases. The CDR3 is 13 amino acids. Germline CDR1 SGHKS, CDR2 YYEKEE (reference sequence). Trimming left V 7 bases short and J 2 bases short, with 10 bases between. Here the CDR3 DNA reads TGTGCCAGCGGCAGGGTGGGCAATCAGCCCCAGCATTTT. Its protein product is CASGRVGNQPQHF.

The chain has TRBV3-1 (or the pseudogene TRBV3-2) and TRBJ1-2; maybe TRBD1 (5 bases). Germline values: CDR1 LGHDT, CDR2 YNNKEL (reference sequence). CDR3 length equals 16 residues. V was trimmed by 0 bases and J by 0 bases, leaving 11 bases between them. The CDR3 DNA reads as TGTGCCAGCAGCCAAGATCTGGGGCAGCCTAACTATGGCTACACCTTC. This sequence encodes CASSQDLGQPNYGYTF.

This clone was counted a single time. V and J are TRBV9 and TRBJ2-7, with a weak D call TRBD2 (6 bases). Germline values: CDR1 SGDLS, CDR2 YYNGEE. The length of the CDR3 is 16 residues. With 0 bases removed from V and 2 bases from J, the gap between germline ends came to 15 bases. CDR3 DNA sequence: TGTGCCAGCAGCGTAGACCCGTGGGGGGACCCCTACGAGCAGTACTTC. Its protein is CASSVDPWGDPYEQYF.

This clone was detected only once. The chain joins TRBV7-3 to TRBJ1-2; D is possibly TRBD1 (5 bases). The germline V gene has CDR1 SGHTA and CDR2 FQGTGA. This CDR3 has 15 residues. V dropped 1 base and J dropped 5 bases, with 14 bases sitting between them. The CDR3 loop is CASSLMGGASYGYTF. The CDR3 DNA sequence: TGTGCCAGCAGCTTAATGGGGGGAGCGTCGTATGGCTACACCTTC.

This clone came up once. The rearrangement links TRBV14 to TRBJ2-1; possible D gene TRBD1, 6 bases. Trimming removed 4 bases at V and 3 bases at J, with 13 bases between. The germline gives CDR1 SGHDN, CDR2 FVKESK. There are 15 residues in the CDR3. This chain's CDR3 is CASSPRGLLYNEQFF. The CDR3 region has the DNA TGTGCCAGCAGCCCCAGGGGTTTACTCTACAATGAGCAGTTCTTC.

This clone was seen only a few times. V gene TRBV30 combines with J gene TRBJ2-1; 16 bases are a match to TRBD2. This CDR3 spans 15 amino acids. V trimming: 2 bases; J trimming: 12 bases; junction bases outside the gene matches: 7. Germline V gives CDR1 GTSNPN, CDR2 SVGIG (reference sequence). The CDR3 bases are TGTGCCTGGAGTCCGGGACTAGCGGGGGGGCCTAGGCAGTTCTTC. Protein sequence: CAWSPGLAGGPRQFF. Supplemented by reference TRBV30 and TRBJ2-1, the full variable domain reads SQTIHQWPATLVQPVGSPLSLECTVEGTSNPNLYWYRQAAGRGLQLLFYSVGIGQISSEVPQNLSASRPQDRQFILSSKKLLLSDSGFYLCAWSPGLAGGPRQFFGPGTRLTVL.

This clone was seen just once. The CDR3 protein is CASRQWGRLTWCQPQHF. CDR3 in DNA: TGTGCAAGTCGCCAATGGGGCAGATTGACTTGGTGTCAGCCCCAGCATTTT. This rearrangement joins TRBV12-2 to TRBJ1-5; the table assigns TRBD1, which was not confirmed against the DNA. TRBV12-2 is termed a pseudogene. The CDR3 has 17 amino acids.

The V gene is TRBV6-1, the J gene TRBJ1-2, with 7 bases identical to TRBD1. The V gene's germline CDR1 is MNHNS and CDR2 SASEGT. Germline trimming cut 1 base from V and 3 bases from J; bases unmatched to any gene: 5. The CDR3 has 15 amino acids. CDR3 sequence: CASSEEPGGHYGYTF. CDR3 DNA: TGTGCCAGCAGTGAAGAACCAGGGGGGCACTATGGCTACACCTTC.